This T cell receptor beta chain comes out of a study of tumor-infiltrating lymphocytes in localized non-small cell lung cancer (dated by TCRdb to the early 2020s). Describing the broader study: The cohort covered several histologies, both smokers and never-smokers, and patients whose samples were collected after neoadjuvant chemotherapy. In total, the ICON cohort consisted of some 160 surgical patients with localized non-small cell lung cancer who had their tumors resected. The paired tumor versus uninvolved lung comparison of immunoSEQ T-cell fraction included under 60 patients. From each patient came resected tumor tissue plus uninvolved lung tissue from that same patient, and the uninvolved lung tissue was described as non-adjacent to the tumor. Flow cytometry, multiplex immunofluorescence, RNA-seq, exome sequencing and proteomics were applied to the same patients as TCR sequencing, which was one of several integrated assays.

CDR1 and CDR2, looked up from the germline V gene, are SGHTA and FQGNSA. The CDR3 measures 17 amino acids from cysteine to phenylalanine. Only the CDR3 portion is preserved as DNA: 51 bases, with reading frame beginning at the first base. After removal of 2 bases from V and 1 base from J, the junction retains 7 bases not matched to a gene. For this clone: What this receptor recognizes is not known. Base qualities are missing; no much larger clone stands one base away.

ICON enrollment began in the first half of 2016, and the last patient was enrolled in 2018. A subcohort of around 76 patients provided fresh tumor and matched uninvolved tissue for in-depth immune analyses, with TCR sequencing among those analyses. DNA isolated from bulk tissue, without cell sorting, was used for TCR sequencing. Summary of the overall study and its limitations: No difference in TCR-derived T-cell fraction was observed between the flow cytometry-defined immunotypes IM1 (good prognosis) and IM2 (poor prognosis). Because assay coverage varied across patients depending on available tissue quantity, TCR sequencing was performed for only a subset of the cohort. Because different assays used different pieces of the same tissue, technical variation could not be distinguished from intratumor heterogeneity. Consistent with immunofluorescence CD3 counts, TCRbeta sequencing supported greater T cell infiltration in tumors than in uninvolved lung tissue.

TCR sequencing with the immunoSEQ assay provided the T-cell fraction in tumor and uninvolved lung tissue. The original methods were these. For survival analysis, patients were split into high (upper tertile) and low (lower two tertiles) T-cell fraction groups and compared by log-rank test. Paired tumor versus uninvolved lung differences in T-cell fraction were tested with a signed-rank test. TCRdb re-hosts the immuneACCESS table, in-frame sequences only. Its copies lack some clones; in the studies checked, an unresolved V gene accounts for under half of them, and the cause for the rest is not known. The DNA gave D and trimming, while V, J and clone size come from that table. Counted in this sample were 10,000 to 15,000 clones; 70% to 85% of them appeared once. The ten most abundant clones make up 9% to 15% of the sample.

The sequence links TRBV7-2 to TRBJ1-4; 7 nucleotides in the junction match TRBD1. Input material: uninvolved lung tissue not adjacent to the tumor. The receptor was isolated from a human donor with non-small cell lung cancer. The CDR3 protein sequence reads: CASSLTRGHGTNEKLFF. The DNA sequence reads TGTGCCAGCAGCTTAACGAGGGGGCATGGAACTAATGAAAAACTGTTTTTT.